The T cell receptor (beta chain) described here comes from a study of T cells in Graves' hyperthyroidism and ophthalmopathy. There were TCR beta CDR3 regions amplified from RNA transcripts. During a first-round RT-PCR of the TCR CDR3, the HTBI primer set was used. One entry per CDR3 protein results from TCRdb running MiXCR on the multiplex PCR reads. The sample shows a few hundred thousand distinct CDR3 sequences, about 15% of them seen only once. Germline CDR1 LGHNT, CDR2 FRNRAP. The CDR3 totals 16 residues. J was trimmed by 7 bases and V by 2 bases; bases with no gene match: 11. Patients showing uncontrolled infection, other autoimmune disease, pregnancy or lactation were ineligible.

J is TRBJ2-1 and V is TRBV12-5, with TRBD2 matching 7 bases. The receptor comes from a woman aged 18 to 35 with Graves' hyperthyroidism that later progressed to Graves' ophthalmopathy. The sequencing input was blood. CDR3 sequence: CASGLLGGEGRNEQFF. The CDR3 nucleotides are TGTGCTAGTGGTTTGTTGGGGGGGGAAGGTAGGAATGAGCAGTTCTTC.